What follows describes a single T cell receptor beta chain. Its antigen has not been determined. Per-base qualities were not stored, and no clone one base away is much larger. The sample originates from a study of post-analysis software for immune sequencing data (dated by TCRdb to the mid-2010s). With respect to the entire study: Recorded disease courses included relapsing-remitting, secondary progressive and progressive-relapsing multiple sclerosis, with some patients lacking subtype annotation. The multiple sclerosis patient repertoires were compared with 11 previously published healthy control repertoires from donors aged roughly 6 to 27 years. A subset of samples was prepared in parallel using single-end sample barcoding, then pooled and co-amplified after Illumina adapter ligation.

TCR beta repertoires were profiled from peripheral blood of roughly 13 young patients with multiple sclerosis to demonstrate the VDJtools post-analysis software. The multiple sclerosis patients were children and adolescents between roughly 6 and 15 years of age. Library construction relied on PCR. The sequencer was an Illumina HiSeq 2500. Unique molecular identifiers were incorporated into TCR beta cDNA libraries to reduce PCR and sequencing biases. Every 1 to 10 million input T cells yielded approximately 500,000 cDNA molecules, meaning each molecule approximated one T cell. The patient libraries were prepared and sequenced with the same protocol used for the earlier healthy control dataset. Samples belonging to the same batch were prepared together, multiplexed and sequenced on a shared HiSeq lane. Regarding the original processing steps: MIGEC handled the raw barcoded reads, throwing out single-read molecular identifier groups before consensus assembly and CDR3 extraction. VDJtools was used for post-analysis of the clonotype tables, with diversity normalized by down-sampling every dataset to the smallest sample size. In repertoire overlap clustering, CDR3 amino acid sequences, but not nucleotide sequences, were matched to correct batch-related cross-sample contamination. In TCRdb, the public reads were trimmed at Q25 with fastp and aligned with MiXCR, with productive beta chains retained. Merged by CDR3 protein, the rows form single entries marked with the most common genes and DNA. The V and J calls shown here were made by TCRdb, not taken from the authors' results. The sample has 650,000 to 850,000 distinct CDR3 sequences on record, roughly half of them singletons. The ten largest make up 4.6% of the sample.

Paper-wide results and their limitations: Strong co-clustering of samples prepared in the same batch was shown by direct clustering with F measure, prompting a batch-effect correction. Patients showed significantly higher frequencies than controls for five TRBV segments, among them TRBV5-6, TRBV5-1 and TRBV20-1. The multiple sclerosis patient group was slightly younger than the control group. Multiple sclerosis patients had significantly lower normalized Chao1 diversity than controls, a result that suggests substantial peripheral T-cell clonal expansion.

From the cysteine up to the phenylalanine, the CDR3 has a length of 14 residues. The DNA shown is the 42-base CDR3, in frame from base 1. CDR1 and CDR2 (KGHSH, LQKENI) derive from the germline V gene. V gives up 3 bases and J gives up 1 base, and the segment between their germline ends measures 8 bases. The chain is encoded by TRBV18 joined to TRBJ2-3, with the D gene not confidently named. The sequence came from a girl between 5 and 17 years old with multiple sclerosis. The sample taken for sequencing was blood. The bases are TGTGCCAGCTCACCCCTTCCCCGCACAGATACGCAGTATTTT. This translates into CASSPLPRTDTQYF.